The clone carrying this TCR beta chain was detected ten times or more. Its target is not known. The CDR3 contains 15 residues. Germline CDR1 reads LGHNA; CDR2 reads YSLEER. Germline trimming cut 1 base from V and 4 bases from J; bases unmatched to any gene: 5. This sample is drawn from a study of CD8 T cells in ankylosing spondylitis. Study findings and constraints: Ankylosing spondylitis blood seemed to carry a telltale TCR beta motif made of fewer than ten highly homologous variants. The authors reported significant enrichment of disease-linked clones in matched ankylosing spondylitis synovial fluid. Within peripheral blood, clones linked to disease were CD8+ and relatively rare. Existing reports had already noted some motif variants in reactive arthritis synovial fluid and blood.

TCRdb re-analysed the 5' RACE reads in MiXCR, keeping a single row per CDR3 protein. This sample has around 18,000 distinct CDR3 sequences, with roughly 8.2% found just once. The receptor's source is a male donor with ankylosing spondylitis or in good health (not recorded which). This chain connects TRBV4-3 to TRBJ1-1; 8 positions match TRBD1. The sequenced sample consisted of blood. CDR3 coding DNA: TGCGCCAGCAGCCAAGCCCCGACAGGGGCCACTGAAGCTTTCTTT. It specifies CASSQAPTGATEAFF.